The sample holds many counts of the clone carrying this T cell receptor (beta chain). This sample is part of a study of regulatory T cells in long-lasting Graves disease. About the study: Duration of antithyroid drug therapy among newly diagnosed Graves' patients was under 3 months.

To make TCR beta libraries, researchers used iRepertoire HTBI primers and Arm-PCR of CDR3 regions. MiXCR was run by TCRdb on the multiplex PCR reads, yielding one entry per CDR3 protein. The table lists around 480,000 distinct CDR3 sequences, approximately 16% of them singletons. Time point of the sample: newly diagnosed GD, antithyroid drugs for less than 3 months. Construction of the TCR library relied on RNA isolated from PBMCs. Staff drew about 10 milliliters of peripheral blood into EDTA tubes. The CDR3 spans 16 residues. Germline trimming cut 3 bases from V and 5 bases from J; bases unmatched to any gene: 8. Looked up from germline, CDR1 is MNHEY and CDR2 is SMNVEV (reference sequence). These data were also reused for a study on T cells in Graves' hyperthyroidism and ophthalmopathy. That source reports: Absent ophthalmopathy progression within 18 months defined stable Graves' hyperthyroidism. In simple terms, a model built on 13 V-J features told ophthalmopathy apart from stable hyperthyroidism.

The V and J genes are TRBV27 and TRBJ2-3, with 10 bases fitting TRBD2. The source material was peripheral blood mononuclear cells (PBMCs), sampled at new diagnosis, from a patient treated with antithyroid drugs. The sequence came from a woman aged 40-60 years with Graves disease. The CDR3 spells CASSFGAGGPGDTQYF. The CDR3 bases are TGTGCCAGCAGTTTCGGAGCGGGGGGGCCTGGAGATACGCAGTATTTT.